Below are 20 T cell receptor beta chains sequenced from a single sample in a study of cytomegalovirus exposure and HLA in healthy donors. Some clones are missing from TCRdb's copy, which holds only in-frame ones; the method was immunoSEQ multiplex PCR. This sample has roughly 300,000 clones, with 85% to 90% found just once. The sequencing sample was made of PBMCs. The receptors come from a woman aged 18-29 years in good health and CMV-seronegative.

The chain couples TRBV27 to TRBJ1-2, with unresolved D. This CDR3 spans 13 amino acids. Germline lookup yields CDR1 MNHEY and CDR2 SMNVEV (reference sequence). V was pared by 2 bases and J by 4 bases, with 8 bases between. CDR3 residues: CASSLEVGYGYTF. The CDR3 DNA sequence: TGTGCCAGCAGTTTAGAGGTTGGCTATGGCTACACCTTC.

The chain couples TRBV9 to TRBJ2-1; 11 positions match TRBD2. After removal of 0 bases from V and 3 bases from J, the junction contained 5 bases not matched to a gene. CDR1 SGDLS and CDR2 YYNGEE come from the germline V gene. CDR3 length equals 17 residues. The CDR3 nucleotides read TGTGCCAGCAGCGTAGAGAGGGGACTAGCGGACTACAATGAGCAGTTCTTC. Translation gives CASSVERGLADYNEQFF.

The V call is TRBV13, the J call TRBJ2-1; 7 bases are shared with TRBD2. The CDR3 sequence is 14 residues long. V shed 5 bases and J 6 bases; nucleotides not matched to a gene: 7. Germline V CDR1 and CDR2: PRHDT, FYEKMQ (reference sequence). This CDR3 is CASSPREFFNEQFF. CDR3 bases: TGTGCCAGCAGCCCGCGGGAGTTTTTCAATGAGCAGTTCTTC.

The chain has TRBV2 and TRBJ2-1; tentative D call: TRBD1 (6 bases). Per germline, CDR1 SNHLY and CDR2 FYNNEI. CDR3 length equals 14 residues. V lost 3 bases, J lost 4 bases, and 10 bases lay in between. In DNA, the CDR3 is TGTGCCAGCAGTGATGGGACATATTACAATGAGCAGTTCTTC. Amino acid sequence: CASSDGTYYNEQFF.

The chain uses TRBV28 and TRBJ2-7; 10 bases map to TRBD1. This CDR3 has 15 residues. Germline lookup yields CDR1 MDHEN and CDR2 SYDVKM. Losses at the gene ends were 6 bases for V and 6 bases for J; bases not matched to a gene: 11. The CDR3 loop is CASSPPSTGGGEQYF. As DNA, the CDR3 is TGTGCCAGCAGCCCACCATCGACAGGGGGCGGCGAGCAGTACTTC.

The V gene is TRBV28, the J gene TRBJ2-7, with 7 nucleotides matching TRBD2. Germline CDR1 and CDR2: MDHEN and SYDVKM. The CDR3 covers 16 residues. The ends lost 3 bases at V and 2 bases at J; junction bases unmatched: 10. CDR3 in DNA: TGTGCCAGCAGTTTCGCCCGAGGGGAGGGAACCTACGAGCAGTACTTC. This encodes CASSFARGEGTYEQYF.

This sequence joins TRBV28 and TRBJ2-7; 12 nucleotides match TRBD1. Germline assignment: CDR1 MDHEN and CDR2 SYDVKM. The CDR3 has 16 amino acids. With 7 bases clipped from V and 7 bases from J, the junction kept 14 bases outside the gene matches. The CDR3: CASNIMQGQGAGEQYF. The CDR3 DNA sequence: TGTGCCAGCAATATAATGCAGGGACAGGGGGCGGGGGAGCAGTACTTC.

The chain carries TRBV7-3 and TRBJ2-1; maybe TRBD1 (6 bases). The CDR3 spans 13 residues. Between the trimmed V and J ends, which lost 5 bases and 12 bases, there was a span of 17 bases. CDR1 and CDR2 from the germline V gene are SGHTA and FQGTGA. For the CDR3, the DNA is TGTGCCAGCAGCGCCGAGCAGGGGCTGGGGCAGTTCTTC. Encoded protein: CASSAEQGLGQFF.

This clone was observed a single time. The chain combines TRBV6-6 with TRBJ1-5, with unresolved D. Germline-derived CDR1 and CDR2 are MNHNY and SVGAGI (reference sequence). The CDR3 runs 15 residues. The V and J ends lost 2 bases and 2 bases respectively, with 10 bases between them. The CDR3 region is CASSYARLGNQPQHF. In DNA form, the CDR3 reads TGTGCCAGCAGTTACGCCAGATTGGGCAATCAGCCCCAGCATTTT.

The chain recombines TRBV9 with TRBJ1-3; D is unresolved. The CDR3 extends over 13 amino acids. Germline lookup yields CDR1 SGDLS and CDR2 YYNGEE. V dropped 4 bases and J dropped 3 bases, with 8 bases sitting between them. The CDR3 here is CASSPGFGNTIYF. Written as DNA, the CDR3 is TGTGCCAGCAGCCCAGGTTTTGGAAACACCATATATTTT.

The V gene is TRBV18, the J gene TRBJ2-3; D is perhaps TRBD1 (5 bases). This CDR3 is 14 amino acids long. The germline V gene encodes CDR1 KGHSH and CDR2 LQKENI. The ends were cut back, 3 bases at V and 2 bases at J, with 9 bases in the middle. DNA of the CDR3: TGTGCCAGCTCACCGGGGCAGCTCACAGATACGCAGTATTTT. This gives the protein CASSPGQLTDTQYF.

CDR3 amino acids: CATRAGRGNGYTF. The CDR3 bases are TGTGCCACCAGGGCGGGGAGGGGAAATGGCTACACCTTC. The chain couples TRBV28 to TRBJ1-2; possible D gene TRBD1, 5 bases. The CDR3 has 13 residues. V dropped 10 bases and J dropped 6 bases, with 18 bases sitting between them. Germline V lookup: CDR1 MDHEN, CDR2 SYDVKM.

This CDR3 reads CASTPRGNEQFF. CDR3 coding DNA: TGTGCCAGCACCCCACGGGGGAATGAGCAGTTCTTC. The V gene is TRBV2, the J gene TRBJ2-1; perhaps TRBD2 as D (6 bases). CDR1 SNHLY and CDR2 FYNNEI come from the germline V gene. The CDR3 has 12 amino acids. Trimming took 7 bases from V and 7 from J, leaving 11 bases between them.

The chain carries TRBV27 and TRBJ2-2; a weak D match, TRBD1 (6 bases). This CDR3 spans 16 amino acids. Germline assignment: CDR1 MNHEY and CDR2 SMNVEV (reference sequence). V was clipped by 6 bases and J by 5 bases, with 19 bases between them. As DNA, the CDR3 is TGTGCCAGCAGAACTCCGCCGACAGGCCGTACCGGGGAGCTGTTTTTT. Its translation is CASRTPPTGRTGELFF.

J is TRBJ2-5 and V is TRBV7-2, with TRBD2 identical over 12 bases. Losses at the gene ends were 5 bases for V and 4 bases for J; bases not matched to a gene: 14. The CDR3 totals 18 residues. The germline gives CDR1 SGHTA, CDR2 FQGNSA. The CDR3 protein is CASSRIQPTSGSGETQYF. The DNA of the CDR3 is TGTGCCAGCAGCCGTATCCAACCGACTAGCGGGAGTGGAGAGACCCAGTACTTC.

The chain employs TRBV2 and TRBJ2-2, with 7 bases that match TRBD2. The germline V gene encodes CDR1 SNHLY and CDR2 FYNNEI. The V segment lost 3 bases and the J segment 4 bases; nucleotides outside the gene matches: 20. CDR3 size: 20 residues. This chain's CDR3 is CASSDEGRLARAEATGELFF. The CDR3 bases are TGTGCCAGCAGTGACGAAGGAAGACTAGCCCGCGCAGAAGCCACCGGGGAGCTGTTTTTT.

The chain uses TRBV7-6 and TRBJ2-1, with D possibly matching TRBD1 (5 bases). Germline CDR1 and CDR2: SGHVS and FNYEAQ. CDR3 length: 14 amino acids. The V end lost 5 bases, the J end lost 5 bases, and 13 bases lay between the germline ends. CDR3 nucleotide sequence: TGTGCCAGCAGCCACCGGGCAGGGAACAATGAGCAGTTCTTC. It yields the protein CASSHRAGNNEQFF.

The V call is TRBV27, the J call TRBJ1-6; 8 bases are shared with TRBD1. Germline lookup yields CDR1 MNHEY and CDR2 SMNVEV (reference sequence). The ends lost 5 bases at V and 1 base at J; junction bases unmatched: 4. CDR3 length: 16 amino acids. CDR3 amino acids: CASSDRGESYNSPLHF. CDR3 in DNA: TGTGCCAGCAGTGACAGGGGTGAGTCCTATAATTCACCCCTCCACTTT.

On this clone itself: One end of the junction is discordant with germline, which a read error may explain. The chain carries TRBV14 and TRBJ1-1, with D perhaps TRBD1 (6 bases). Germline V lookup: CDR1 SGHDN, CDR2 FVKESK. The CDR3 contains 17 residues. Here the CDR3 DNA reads TGTGCCAGCACCCAAAATCCCCTCAGGGGAATGAACACTGAAGCTTTCTTT. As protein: CASTQNPLRGMNTEAFF.

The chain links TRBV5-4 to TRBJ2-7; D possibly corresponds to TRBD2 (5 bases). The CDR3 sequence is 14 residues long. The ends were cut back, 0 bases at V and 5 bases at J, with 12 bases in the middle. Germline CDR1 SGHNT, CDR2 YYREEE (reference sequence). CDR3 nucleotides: TGTGCCAGCAGCTTGGCGGGGATGATCGACGAGCAGTACTTC. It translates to CASSLAGMIDEQYF.